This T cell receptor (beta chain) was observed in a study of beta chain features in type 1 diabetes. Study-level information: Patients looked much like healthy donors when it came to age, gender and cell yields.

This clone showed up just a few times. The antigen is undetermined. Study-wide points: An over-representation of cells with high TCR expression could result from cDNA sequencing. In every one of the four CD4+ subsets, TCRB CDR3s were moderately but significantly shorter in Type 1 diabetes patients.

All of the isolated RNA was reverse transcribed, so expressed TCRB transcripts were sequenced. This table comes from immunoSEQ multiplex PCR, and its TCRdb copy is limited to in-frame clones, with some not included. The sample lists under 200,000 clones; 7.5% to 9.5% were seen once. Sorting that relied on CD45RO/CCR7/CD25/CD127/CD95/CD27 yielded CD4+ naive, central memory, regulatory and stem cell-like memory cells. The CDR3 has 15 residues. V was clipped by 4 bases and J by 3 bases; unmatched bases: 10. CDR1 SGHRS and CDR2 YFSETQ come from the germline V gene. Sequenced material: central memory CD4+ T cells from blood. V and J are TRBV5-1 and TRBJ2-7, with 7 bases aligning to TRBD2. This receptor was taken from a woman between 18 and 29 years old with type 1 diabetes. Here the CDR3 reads CASSKPGREGYEQYF. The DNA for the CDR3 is TGCGCCAGCAGCAAGCCGGGCAGGGAGGGCTACGAGCAGTACTTC.